The source of this T cell receptor beta chain is a study of blood T cell repertoires in COVID-19. Looking at the study overall: The samples span acute and convalescent COVID-19 from the United States, Italy and Spain.

Original processing methods: The assay estimated nucleated cells by amplifying reference gene primers. This table comes from immunoSEQ multiplex PCR, and its TCRdb copy is limited to in-frame clones, with some not included. V, J and clone size were drawn from that table, and D and trimming were deduced from the DNA. Among around 130,000 clones listed, roughly four fifths were seen once. With 0 bases clipped from V and 2 bases from J, the junction kept 3 bases outside the gene matches. This CDR3 spans 16 amino acids. CDR1 SGHRS and CDR2 YFSETQ come from the germline V gene. Everyone who took part was roughly 18 to 100 years old, and they came from fewer than 25 US areas. Symptom resolution, clearance, or two negative PCRs marked donors in Cohort 3 as recovered.

The rearrangement uses TRBV5-1 and TRBJ2-3; 10 bases fit TRBD2. The sequencing sample was made of PBMCs or T cells enriched from blood (not recorded which). The clonotype comes from a man aged 25 to 40 who had recovered from COVID-19. CDR3 in amino acids: CASSLVLAGDTDTQYF. The CDR3 DNA sequence: TGCGCCAGCAGCTTGGTTCTAGCGGGGGACACAGATACGCAGTATTTT.